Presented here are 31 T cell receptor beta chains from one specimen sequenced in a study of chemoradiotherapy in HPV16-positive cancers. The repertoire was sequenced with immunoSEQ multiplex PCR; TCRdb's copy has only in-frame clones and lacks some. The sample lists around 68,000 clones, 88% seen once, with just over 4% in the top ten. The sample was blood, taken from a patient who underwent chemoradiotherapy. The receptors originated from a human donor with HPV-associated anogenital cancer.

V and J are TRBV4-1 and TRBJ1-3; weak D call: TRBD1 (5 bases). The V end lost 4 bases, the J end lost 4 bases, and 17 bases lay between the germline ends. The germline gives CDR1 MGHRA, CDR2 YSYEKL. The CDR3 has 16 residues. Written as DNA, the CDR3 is TGCGCCAGCAGCCTGATGGACAAGACGGCCGGAAACACCATATATTTT. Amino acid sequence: CASSLMDKTAGNTIYF.

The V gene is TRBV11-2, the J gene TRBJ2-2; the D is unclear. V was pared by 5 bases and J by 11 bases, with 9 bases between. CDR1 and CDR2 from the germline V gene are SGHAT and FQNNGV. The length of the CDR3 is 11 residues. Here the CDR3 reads CASSGRGELFF. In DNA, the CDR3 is TGTGCCAGCAGCGGACGAGGAGAGCTGTTTTTT.

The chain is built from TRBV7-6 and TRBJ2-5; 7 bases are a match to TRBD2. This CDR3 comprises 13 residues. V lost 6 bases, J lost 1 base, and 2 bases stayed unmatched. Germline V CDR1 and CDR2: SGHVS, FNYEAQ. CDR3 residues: CASRGLFQETQYF. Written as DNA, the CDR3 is TGTGCCAGCAGGGGACTATTCCAAGAGACCCAGTACTTC.

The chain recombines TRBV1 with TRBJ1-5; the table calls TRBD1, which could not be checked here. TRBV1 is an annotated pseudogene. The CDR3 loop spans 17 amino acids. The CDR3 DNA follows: TGCACCAGCAGCCACTCCCGGGACAGGAGTAGCAATCAGCCCCAGCATTTT. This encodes CTSSHSRDRSSNQPQHF.

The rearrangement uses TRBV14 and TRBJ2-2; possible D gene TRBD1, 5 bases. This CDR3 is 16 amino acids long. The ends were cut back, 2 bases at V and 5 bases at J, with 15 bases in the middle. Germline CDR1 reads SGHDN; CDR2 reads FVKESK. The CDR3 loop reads CASSQLVQAGTGELFF. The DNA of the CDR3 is TGTGCCAGCAGCCAATTAGTACAGGCAGGAACCGGGGAGCTGTTTTTT.

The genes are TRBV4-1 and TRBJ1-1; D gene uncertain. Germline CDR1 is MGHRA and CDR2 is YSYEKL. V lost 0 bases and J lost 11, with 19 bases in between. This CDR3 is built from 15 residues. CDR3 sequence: CASSQDRPAADSAFF. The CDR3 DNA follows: TGCGCCAGCAGCCAAGATAGGCCGGCCGCGGACTCGGCTTTCTTT.

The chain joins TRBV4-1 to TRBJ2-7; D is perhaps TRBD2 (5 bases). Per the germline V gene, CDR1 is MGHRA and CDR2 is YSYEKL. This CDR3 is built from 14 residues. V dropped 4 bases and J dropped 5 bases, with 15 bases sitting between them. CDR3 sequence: CASSLDLTSDEQYF. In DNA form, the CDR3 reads TGCGCCAGCAGCCTAGACCTTACTAGTGACGAGCAGTACTTC.

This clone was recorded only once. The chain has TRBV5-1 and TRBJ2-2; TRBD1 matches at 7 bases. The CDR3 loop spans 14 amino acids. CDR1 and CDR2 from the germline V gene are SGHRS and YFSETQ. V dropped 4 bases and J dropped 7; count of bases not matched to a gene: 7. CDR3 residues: CASSATGFGGELFF. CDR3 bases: TGCGCCAGCAGCGCGACAGGGTTTGGCGGGGAGCTGTTTTTT.

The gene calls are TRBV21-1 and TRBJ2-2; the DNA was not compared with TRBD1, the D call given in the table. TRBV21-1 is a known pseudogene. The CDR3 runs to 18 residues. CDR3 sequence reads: CASSTREGAKFNPGELFF. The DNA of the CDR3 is TGTGCCAGCAGCACCCGTGAAGGGGCCAAATTTAATCCCGGGGAGCTGTTTTTT.

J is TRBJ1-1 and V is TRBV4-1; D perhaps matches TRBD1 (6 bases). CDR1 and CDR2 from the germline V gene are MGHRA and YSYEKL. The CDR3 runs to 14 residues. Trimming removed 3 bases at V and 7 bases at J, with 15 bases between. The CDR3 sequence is CASSHRGDIIEAFF. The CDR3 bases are TGCGCCAGCAGCCACCGCGGGGACATAATTGAAGCTTTCTTT.

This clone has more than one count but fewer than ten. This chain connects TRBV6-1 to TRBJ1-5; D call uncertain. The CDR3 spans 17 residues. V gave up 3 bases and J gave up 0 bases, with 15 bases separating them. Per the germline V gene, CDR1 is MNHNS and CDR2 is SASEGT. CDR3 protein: CASSESAVLFSNQPQHF. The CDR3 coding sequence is TGTGCCAGCAGTGAGTCAGCGGTCTTGTTTAGCAATCAGCCCCAGCATTTT.

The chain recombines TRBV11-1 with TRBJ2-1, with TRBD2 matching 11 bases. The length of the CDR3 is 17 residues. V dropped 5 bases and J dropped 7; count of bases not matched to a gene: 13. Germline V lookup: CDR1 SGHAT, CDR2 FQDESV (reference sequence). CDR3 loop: CASSPGRGLAGGNEQFF. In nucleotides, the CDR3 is TGTGCCAGCAGCCCCGGGAGGGGGCTAGCGGGAGGAAATGAGCAGTTCTTC.

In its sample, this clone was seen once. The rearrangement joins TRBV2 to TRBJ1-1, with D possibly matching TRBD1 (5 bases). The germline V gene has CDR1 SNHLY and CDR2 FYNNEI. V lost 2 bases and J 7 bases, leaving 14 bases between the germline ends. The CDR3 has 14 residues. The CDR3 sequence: CASSEWGSWGEAFF. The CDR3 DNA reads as TGTGCCAGCAGTGAATGGGGCAGTTGGGGTGAAGCTTTCTTT. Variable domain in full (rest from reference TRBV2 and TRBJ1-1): EPEVTQTPSHQVTQMGQEVILRCVPISNHLYFYWYRQILGQKVEFLVSFYNNEISEKSEIFDDQFSVERPDGSNFTLKIRSTKLEDSAMYFCASSEWGSWGEAFFGQGTRLTVV.

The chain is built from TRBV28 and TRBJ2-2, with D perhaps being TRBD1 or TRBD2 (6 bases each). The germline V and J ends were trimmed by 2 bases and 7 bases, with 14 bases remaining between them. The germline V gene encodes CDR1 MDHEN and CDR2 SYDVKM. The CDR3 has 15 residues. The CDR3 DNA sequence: TGTGCCAGCAGTTTACGACTAGGAGGGGGCGGGGAGCTGTTTTTT. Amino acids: CASSLRLGGGGELFF.

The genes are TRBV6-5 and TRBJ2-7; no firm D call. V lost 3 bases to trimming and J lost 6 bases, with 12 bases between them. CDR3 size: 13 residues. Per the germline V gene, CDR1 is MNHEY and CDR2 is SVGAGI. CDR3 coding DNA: TGTGCCAGCAGTTATGGCCGGGTTGGCGAGCAGTACTTC. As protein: CASSYGRVGEQYF.

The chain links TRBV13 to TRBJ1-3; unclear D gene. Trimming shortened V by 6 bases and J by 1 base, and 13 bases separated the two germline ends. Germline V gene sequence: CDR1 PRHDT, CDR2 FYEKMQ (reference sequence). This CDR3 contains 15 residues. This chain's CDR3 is CASRRTGSSGNTIYF. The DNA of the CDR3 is TGTGCCAGCAGACGAACGGGGTCATCTGGAAACACCATATATTTT.

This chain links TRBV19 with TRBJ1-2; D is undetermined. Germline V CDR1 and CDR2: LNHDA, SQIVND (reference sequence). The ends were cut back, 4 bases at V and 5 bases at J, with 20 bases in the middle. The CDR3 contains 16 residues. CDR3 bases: TGTGCCAGTAGTACCCGGATGTCCCAGGCCCTATATGGCTACACCTTC. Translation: CASSTRMSQALYGYTF.

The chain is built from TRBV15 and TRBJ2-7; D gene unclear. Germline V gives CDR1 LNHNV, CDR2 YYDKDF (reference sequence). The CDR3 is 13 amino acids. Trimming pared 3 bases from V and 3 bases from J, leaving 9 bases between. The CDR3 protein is CATSRDPIYEQYF. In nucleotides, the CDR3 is TGTGCCACCAGCAGGGACCCGATCTACGAGCAGTACTTC.

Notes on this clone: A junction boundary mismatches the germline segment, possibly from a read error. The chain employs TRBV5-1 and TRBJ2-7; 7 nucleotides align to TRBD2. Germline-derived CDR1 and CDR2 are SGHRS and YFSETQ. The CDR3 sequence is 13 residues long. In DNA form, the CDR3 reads TGTGCCAGCAGGGATTCGGGAGGATACGAGCAGTACTTC. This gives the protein CASRDSGGYEQYF.

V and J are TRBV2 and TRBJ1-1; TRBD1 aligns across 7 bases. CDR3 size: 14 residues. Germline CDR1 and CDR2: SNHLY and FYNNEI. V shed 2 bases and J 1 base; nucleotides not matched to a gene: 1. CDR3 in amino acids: CASSEQGGNTEAFF. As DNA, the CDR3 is TGTGCCAGCAGTGAACAGGGGGGGAACACTGAAGCTTTCTTT.

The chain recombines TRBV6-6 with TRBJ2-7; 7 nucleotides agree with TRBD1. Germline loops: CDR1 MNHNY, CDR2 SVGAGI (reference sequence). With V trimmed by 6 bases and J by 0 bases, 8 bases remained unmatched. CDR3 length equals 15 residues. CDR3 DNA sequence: TGTGCCAGCAGCAACCAGGGGGAAGGCTCCTACGAGCAGTACTTC. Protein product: CASSNQGEGSYEQYF.

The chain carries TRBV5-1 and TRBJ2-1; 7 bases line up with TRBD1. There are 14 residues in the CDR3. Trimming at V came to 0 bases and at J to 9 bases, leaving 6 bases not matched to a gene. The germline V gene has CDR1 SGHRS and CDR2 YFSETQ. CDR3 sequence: CASSLGQGNFEQFF. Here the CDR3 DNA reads TGCGCCAGCAGCTTGGGACAGGGAAATTTTGAGCAGTTCTTC.

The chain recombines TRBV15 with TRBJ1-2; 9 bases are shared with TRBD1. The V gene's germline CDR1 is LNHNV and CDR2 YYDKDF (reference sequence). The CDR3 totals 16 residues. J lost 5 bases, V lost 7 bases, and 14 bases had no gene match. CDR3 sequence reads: CATKILGDREGYGYTF. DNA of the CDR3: TGTGCCACCAAAATATTGGGGGACAGGGAAGGATATGGCTACACCTTC.

CDR3 DNA: TGTGCCAGTAGTATAACCGGGACCGCCCGGACCCAGTACTTC. Translated, it gives CASSITGTARTQYF. V usage is TRBV19 and J usage is TRBJ2-5; D is tentatively TRBD1 or TRBD2 (5 bases each). This CDR3 is built from 14 residues. The V gene's germline CDR1 is LNHDA and CDR2 SQIVND (reference sequence). Trimming pared 2 bases from V and 7 bases from J, leaving 14 bases between.

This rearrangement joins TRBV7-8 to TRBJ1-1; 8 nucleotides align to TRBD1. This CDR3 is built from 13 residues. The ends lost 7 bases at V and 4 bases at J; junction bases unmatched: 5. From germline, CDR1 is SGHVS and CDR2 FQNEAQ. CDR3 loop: CASTNRGTTEAFF. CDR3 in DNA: TGTGCCAGCACCAACAGGGGGACCACTGAAGCTTTCTTT.

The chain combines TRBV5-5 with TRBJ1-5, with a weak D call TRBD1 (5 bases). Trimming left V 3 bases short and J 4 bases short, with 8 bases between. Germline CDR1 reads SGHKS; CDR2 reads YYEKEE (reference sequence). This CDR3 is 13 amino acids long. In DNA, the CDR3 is TGTGCCAGCAGCTGGGGCCCTAATCAGCCCCAGCATTTT. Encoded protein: CASSWGPNQPQHF.

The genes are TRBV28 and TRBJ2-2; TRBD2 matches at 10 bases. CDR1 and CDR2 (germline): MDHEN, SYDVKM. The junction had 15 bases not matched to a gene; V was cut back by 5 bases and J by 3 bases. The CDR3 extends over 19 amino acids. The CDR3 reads CASSPNTRSGRLYTGELFF. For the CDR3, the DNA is TGTGCCAGCAGTCCGAACACCCGTAGCGGGAGGCTCTACACCGGGGAGCTGTTTTTT.

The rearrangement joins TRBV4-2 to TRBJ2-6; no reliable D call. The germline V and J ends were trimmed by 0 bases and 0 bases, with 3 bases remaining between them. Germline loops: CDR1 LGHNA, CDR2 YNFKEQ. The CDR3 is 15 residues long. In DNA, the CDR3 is TGTGCCAGCAGCCAAGAGCCCTCTGGGGCCAACGTCCTGACTTTC. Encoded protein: CASSQEPSGANVLTF.

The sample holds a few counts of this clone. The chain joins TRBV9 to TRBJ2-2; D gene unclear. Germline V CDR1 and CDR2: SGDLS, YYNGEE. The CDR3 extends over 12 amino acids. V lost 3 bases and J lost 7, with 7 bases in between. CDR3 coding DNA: TGTGCCAGCAGCGATGGCGTCGGGGAGCTGTTTTTT. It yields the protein CASSDGVGELFF.

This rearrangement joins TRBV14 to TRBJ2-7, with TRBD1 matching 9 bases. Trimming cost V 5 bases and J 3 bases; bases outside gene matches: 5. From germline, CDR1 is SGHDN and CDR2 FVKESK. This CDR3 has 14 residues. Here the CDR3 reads CASSWGTGFYEQYF. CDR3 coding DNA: TGTGCCAGCAGCTGGGGGACAGGGTTCTACGAGCAGTACTTC.

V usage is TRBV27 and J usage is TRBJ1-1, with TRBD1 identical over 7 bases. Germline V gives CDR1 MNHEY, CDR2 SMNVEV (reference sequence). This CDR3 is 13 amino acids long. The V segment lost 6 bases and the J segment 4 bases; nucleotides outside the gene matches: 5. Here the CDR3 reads CASRGGYGTEAFF. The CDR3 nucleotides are TGTGCCAGCAGAGGGGGCTATGGCACTGAAGCTTTCTTT.